This T cell receptor (beta chain) originates from a study of cytomegalovirus exposure and HLA in healthy donors (dated by TCRdb to about 2017). A note on the overall study: An earlier analysis of roughly 630 of the donors reported more than 250 Gb of sequence data and some 100 million unique TCR beta sequences from around 200 million T cells. To predict cytomegalovirus infection status, the study brought together high-throughput TCR immunosequencing, statistical association of individual TCRs with disease status, and machine learning. Among 300 to 450 genotyped donors of the cohort, an average of roughly 240,000 unique TCR beta nucleotide sequences were sequenced per donor, around a sixth of them non-productive. In the later analysis, no new phenotypic data were used to find candidate immune exposures; instead, reliance was placed on TCR beta sequences and their occurrence across donors. Several DR-DQ haplotypes were treated as single units for association and clustering because of strong linkage in the cohort. A later analysis re-examined previously published TCR beta repertoires from around 670 donors and added high-resolution HLA genotyping to investigate patterns of TCR occurrence. Donor age, sex, ethnicity and CMV serostatus were collected together with the repertoire data. Of the roughly 400 genotyped donors, less than 85% were placed in the genetic ancestry cluster associated with self-reported Caucasian donors. The study profiled the T cell repertoires of 550 to 700 subjects by immunosequencing and related them to cytomegalovirus serostatus. The study aimed to test whether cataloging public T cell receptors could reveal signatures of past pathogen exposure. A later genetic analysis took genome-wide SNP genotypes for about 55% of the 666 donors and used that subset as a discovery cohort. Roughly 300 gigabases of sequencing data and roughly 90 million unique TCR sequences were included in an early release covering about 700 HLA-typed donors. In addition to the first cohort of approximately 670 subjects, a separate validation cohort of about 120 different subjects was used. To decide whether each TCR beta V gene segment behaved as functional or pseudogenic, an earlier analysis of nearly 600 of the donors relied on high-throughput TCR beta sequencing. All discovery cohort repertoires had been generated using a single sequencing platform. HLA typing covered class I and class II loci at four-digit resolution. The number of typed donors differed by locus: 629-630 for A, B, C, DRB1 and DQB1; 500 to 550 for DQA1; 606 for DPA1; and about 450 for DPB1.

About this clone: Its antigen specificity is not known. Per-nucleotide qualities are absent, and no much larger clonotype sits a single base away.

The V end loses 0 bases and the J end loses 6 bases, and a stretch of 12 bases separates them. Via the germline V gene, CDR1 is SGHRS and CDR2 YFSETQ. CDR3 length: 14 amino acids, cysteine to phenylalanine. Only the CDR3 part of the read is kept: 42 bases, read in frame from the first base. In total, roughly 670 healthy bone marrow donors made up the cohort. All cohort members were sampled while nominally healthy, although unrecorded immune exposures were likely present. The donor tested CMV seronegative and was one of the 352 seronegative cohort members. A peripheral blood sample was provided by each donor, and peripheral blood mononuclear cells were used for TCR beta sequencing. The Qiagen DNeasy Blood Extraction Kit was used to extract genomic DNA from the blood cell samples. The paper's findings and limits, for the study overall: At a false discovery rate of 0.05, a later analysis linked about 16,000 TCR beta sequences to specific HLA alleles. The 87-base-pair reads could not distinguish some IMGT-functional V segments, including TRBV6-2 and TRBV6-3, so those segments were excluded. The authors suggested that the approach could potentially be extended to other disease states and immunological phenotypes. In a later analysis, the rate of TCR association differed among HLA loci, with DRB1 alleles having the most associated TCRs and HLA-C alleles having the fewest. Because HLA typing was missing for some donors at each locus, association tests included only the typed subset. For the cohort, immune exposure information was limited to CMV serostatus. A total of 150 to 200 TCR beta chains were listed by the study as associated with cytomegalovirus. Because counts were too low, seventeen rarely observed V segments, including chromosome 9 orphons, were excluded from the earlier analysis of 587 of the donors. V-gene and J-gene trimming of TCR beta chains was associated with a missense DCLRE1C variant in a later genetic analysis, and the association was replicated in an independent cohort. A cluster of highly shared sequence variants was judged likely to represent a technical artifact of the sequencing pipeline. Several of the top co-occurrence clusters appeared to be linked to parvovirus B19, influenza, CMV and Epstein-Barr virus, according to a later analysis. In a later analysis, HLA-associated TCR beta chains were found to be more clonally expanded and to have lower generation probabilities than equally common non-associated chains. A further reported finding was that TCR beta sequences accurately predicted the HLA-A and HLA-B alleles for most subjects in the first cohort. This cohort had only TCR beta chains sequenced, and the lack of alpha or paired-chain data limited which features could be detected. In vitro tests confirmed that a few of the cytomegalovirus-associated TCR beta chains recognize cytomegalovirus antigens. Strong co-occurrence of HLA alleles, especially DR and DQ, made assigning TCR associations to individual alleles difficult. A later analysis found that most CMV-associated TCR beta chains appeared HLA-restricted, with HLA associations seemingly driven largely by CMV exposure. According to a later genetic analysis, donors in an Asian-associated ancestry cluster had fewer N-insertions in productive TCRs than the approximately 670-donor mean. In both the original and validation cohorts, the classifier was reported to diagnose cytomegalovirus status with high specificity and sensitivity. Presence/absence analyses assumed roughly uniform sequencing depth across donors, an assumption that may not hold. Across donors, most TCR sequences were observed very rarely, whereas some public TCRs were present in many individuals. Linkage disequilibrium might explain the correlated functional status among segregating V segments, but an unknown experimental factor could not be ruled out. Broadly in line with IMGT annotations, most TCR beta V segments showed up in productive rearrangements about 90% or about 30% of the time in an earlier analysis of 450 to 600 of the donors.

Library preparation employed the immunoSEQ multiplex PCR assay. A mixture of 60 forward primers for TCR Vbeta segments and 13 reverse primers for TCR Jbeta segments was used in the multiplex PCR. The CDR3 region of rearranged TCR beta genes was amplified from genomic DNA by a multiplex PCR assay. On the Illumina HiSeq System, the amplified TCR beta libraries were sequenced as 87-base-pair reads. Per the original workflow: Across the 500 to 700 repertoires, a later analysis counted some 81 million unique TCR beta chains, 9 million to 14 million of which were shared by at least two donors. Raw reads were error-corrected and collapsed into unique sequences by a nearest-neighbor algorithm in which closely related sequences were merged to remove PCR and sequencing errors. V, D and J gene segments were assigned by aligning CDR3 sequences to IMGT reference sequences. For a sequence to be retained, a match of at least six nucleotides was required to both a V gene segment and a J gene segment. Rearrangements were classified as productive when the CDR3 lacked stop codons and remained in frame with V and J, and all other rearrangements were classified as non-productive. Following IMGT convention, CDR3 was defined as the stretch from the second conserved V-encoded cysteine up to the conserved J-encoded phenylalanine. The earlier analysis of 500 to 600 of the donors excluded sequences that lacked an unambiguous match to a single V gene segment. An earlier analysis of a few hundred of the donors classified V segments as functional when productive rearrangements were above 56.7% and as segregating when the standard deviation between donors was above 5%. A statistical classification framework was developed to diagnose cytomegalovirus status using the catalog of TCR beta chain sequences. In a later analysis, V and J genes were assigned by comparing TCR nucleotide sequences against IMGT/GENE-DB human TR gene sequences. The TCRdist pipeline was used in a later analysis to assign CDR3 sequences and most-parsimonious VDJ recombination scenarios. In a later analysis, each TCR beta chain was defined by its CDR3 amino acid sequence together with its V-gene family, and reads lacking a unique V-gene family were excluded. To address suspected cross-contamination and a sequencing artifact, a later analysis removed approximately 590 highly shared, low-generation-probability nucleotide sequences. A later analysis calculated a clonal expansion index for each public chain from normalized within-repertoire ranks of inferred template counts. A later analysis computed generation probabilities with a VDJ recombination model fitted to out-of-frame rearrangements, and checked the results against IGoR. In a later analysis, hypergeometric tests were used to score TCR-TCR, TCR-HLA and TCR-CMV co-occurrence, with a repertoire-size bias correction applied to TCR pairs. In a later analysis, false discovery rates were estimated by permuting HLA or CMV assignments 20 times. In a later analysis, co-occurring TCRs were grouped using DBSCAN, with TCRdist sequence similarity added in when clustering inside HLA-allele-positive subsets. Repertoires with fewer than 30,000 or more than 120,000 public chains were left out of co-occurrence clustering, as were five repertoires with anomalous nucleotide sharing. Drawn from immuneACCESS, this table holds only the in-frame rearrangements with V and J called that TCRdb kept. Clones are partly lost; checked studies trace under half to an unresolved V gene and leave the rest unexplained. From that table come the V and J calls and clone size; the DNA was used to work out D and trimming. Present in this sample are around 140,000 clones, about 86% of which were seen just once. The top ten hold more than 4% of the sample.

Specimen: PBMCs. The rearrangement combines TRBV5-1 with TRBJ1-2; the D gene is unclear. This clonotype was obtained from a woman under 40 in good health and CMV-seronegative. The CDR3 here reads CASSLGSGSDGYTF. In nucleotides, the sequence is TGCGCCAGCAGCTTGGGTTCGGGATCAGATGGCTACACCTTC.